What follows is one T cell receptor beta chain and its context. Its antigen is undetermined. The CDR3 sequence is 15 residues long. CDR1 SGDLS and CDR2 YYNGEE come from the germline V gene. The V segment lost 3 bases and the J segment 5 bases; nucleotides outside the gene matches: 3. Lesional scalp tissue (obtained by punch biopsy) and peripheral blood were collected from alopecia areata patients. Sorting from PBMCs produced CD4+ and CD8+ T cells. The sequencing template was cDNA reverse transcribed from extracted RNA. Here immunoSEQ multiplex PCR was the method, and the copy in TCRdb shows in-frame clones only, minus some. This table holds some 130,000 clones, roughly 50% found once. This sample stems from a study of CD8+ T cells in alopecia areata. General study results and limits: Elevated clonality characterized lesional scalp relative to normal scalp, particularly in alopecia totalis/universalis. Sequence data from scalp samples additionally include resident alphabeta T cells of normal skin.

The input for sequencing was CD8+ T cells sorted from blood, taken at week 0. This TCR was recovered from a human donor with alopecia areata. The chain joins TRBV9 to TRBJ2-5, with 14 nucleotides matching TRBD2. The CDR3 region is CASSAGTSGSETQYF. CDR3 DNA: TGTGCCAGCAGCGCGGGGACTAGCGGGAGCGAGACCCAGTACTTC. The complete variable domain, with remaining parts taken from reference TRBV9 and TRBJ2-5, reads DSGVTQTPKHLITATGQRVTLRCSPRSGDLSVYWYQQSLDQGLQFLIQYYNGEERAKGNILERFSAQQFPDLHSELNLSSLELGDSALYFCASSAGTSGSETQYFGPGTRLLVL.